What follows is one TCR beta chain and its context. Its antigen is unknown. The data stem from a study of cytomegalovirus exposure and HLA in healthy donors. Findings and limits, study-wide: Some public TCRs appeared in many individuals, while most sequences were rare. The study put some 150 TCR beta chains on its list as cytomegalovirus-associated.

Sequenced by immunoSEQ multiplex PCR; TCRdb stores in-frame clones only, minus some. This repertoire shows about 110,000 clones, approximately 94% found once; its top ten account for roughly 0.66%. V lost 2 bases and J lost 0, with 12 bases in between. The CDR3 totals 16 residues. Germline CDR1 is SGHAT and CDR2 is FQNNGV. The donors were part of the approximately 120-subject validation cohort, which stood apart from the roughly 730-subject first cohort. The genes are TRBV11-2 and TRBJ2-3; D is undetermined. The sequencing sample was made of PBMCs. The clonotype comes from a woman in her late teens or twenties in good health and CMV-seronegative. The CDR3 bases are TGTGCCAGCAGCTTAAGGATGGCGGCTAGCACAGATACGCAGTATTTT. It codes for CASSLRMAASTDTQYF.